The entry that follows covers one TCR beta chain sequence. Its recognized antigen is unknown. At one end the junction does not follow the germline gene, possibly because of a read error. Amplification of TCR beta CDR3 regions was carried out from RNA transcripts. A first-round RT-PCR of the TCR CDR3 used the HTBI primer set with the Qiagen OneStep RT-PCR kit. Libraries were constructed in a second round of multiplex PCR, after which size selection and purification were carried out. The libraries were sequenced on an Illumina HiSeq2000 using paired-end 100 bp reads. Under the source paper's analysis protocol: SOAPnuke was used to process the raw data, throwing out any read that contained adapters or uncalled bases, had a mean Phred below 15, or lacked an exact constant-primer or identifier match. COPE v1.2.5 was used to merge the high-quality paired reads, and each unique nucleotide sequence was defined as a clonotype. Clonotypes were aligned to IMGT TRBV, TRBD and TRBJ reference segments using MiTCR v1.1. Analysis was restricted to V-J combinations with a frequency above 0.0001, which covered about 99% of repertoires. A TCS score was defined as the ratio between F50 (clonal expansion) and ExV (chaos), using BLOSUM62-based TCRdist between CDR3 peptides within each V-J. Welch's t-statistics and random forest reduced around 550 V-J features to some 14, which were used in a naive Bayes classifier (R e1071). Thyroid-blood repertoire similarity was quantified with the Morisita-Horn index. In-frame beta chains were kept once TCRdb had trimmed the public reads at Q25 with fastp and called clones with MiXCR. One record per CDR3 amino acid sequence lists the most common genes and DNA. V and J calls and clone size were set by TCRdb, not the authors. The table for this sample lists approximately 510,000 distinct CDR3 sequences; approximately 49% of them were counted only once. The biggest ten clones account for around 47% of the sample.

Any patient with an uncontrolled infection, another autoimmune disease, pregnancy or lactation was excluded. Diagnoses were established on the basis of clinical symptoms, serum thyroxine and TRAb, thyroid ultrasound, and orbital computed tomography. Total RNA was extracted with Trizol reagent, and quality was checked on an Agilent 2100 Bioanalyzer. The data originate from a study of T cells in Graves' hyperthyroidism and ophthalmopathy (dated by TCRdb to the late 2010s). In the study overall: To identify TCR V-J signatures that set the groups apart, the researchers used a discovery cohort of about a hundred patients, made up of 43 with Graves' ophthalmopathy and about 60 with stable Graves' hyperthyroidism. Prospective prediction of ophthalmopathy was tested in an independent validation cohort consisting of 18 hyperthyroidism patients and 17 patients who later progressed to ophthalmopathy. The 100 or so discovery patients were randomly split 7:3 into training and test sets. Thyroid tissue and blood T-cell repertoires from several Graves' hyperthyroidism patients were also compared in the study. Once sampling was done, hyperthyroidism patients were given methimazole at a starting dose of 30 mg daily, whereas ophthalmopathy patients were given high-dose intravenous methylprednisolone. The paper describes TCR Vbeta CDR3 sequencing of around 140 peripheral blood samples, made up of 43 ophthalmopathy patients, 70 to 80 hyperthyroidism patients and some 17 progressor patients.

What the study reported, not specific to this receptor: No statistical method was used to set the sample size in advance, and investigators knew the group allocation. During validation, the model predicted progression to ophthalmopathy a median of approximately 7 months ahead of onset, with roughly 65% sensitivity and 72% to 80% specificity. Most expanded thyroid clonotypes (frequency above 0.001) were also found in blood, which suggests that blood repertoires may mirror thyroid immune responses. In cross-validation, a model built on a 13 V-J signature told ophthalmopathy apart from stable hyperthyroidism with 85% to 90% sensitivity and about 81% specificity, and in testing the same model reached 80%/75%.

Including the terminal cysteine and phenylalanine, the CDR3 comprises 20 residues. Left in the record is the CDR3 DNA by itself, 60 bases read in frame from the first base. The germline V gene provides CDR1 SQVTM and CDR2 ANQGSEA. This receptor was obtained from an adult woman with Graves' disease, either hyperthyroidism or ophthalmopathy (not recorded which). The V gene is TRBV29-1 and the J gene is TRBJ2-7; 9 bases in between match TRBD1. Sequencing used peripheral blood or thyroid tissue (not recorded which). The CDR3 reads as follows: CSVEVYEDRGGRPRSYGQYF. The bases are TGCAGCGTTGAAGTCTACGAGGACAGGGGAGGACGACCCCGCTCCTACGGGCAGTACTTC.